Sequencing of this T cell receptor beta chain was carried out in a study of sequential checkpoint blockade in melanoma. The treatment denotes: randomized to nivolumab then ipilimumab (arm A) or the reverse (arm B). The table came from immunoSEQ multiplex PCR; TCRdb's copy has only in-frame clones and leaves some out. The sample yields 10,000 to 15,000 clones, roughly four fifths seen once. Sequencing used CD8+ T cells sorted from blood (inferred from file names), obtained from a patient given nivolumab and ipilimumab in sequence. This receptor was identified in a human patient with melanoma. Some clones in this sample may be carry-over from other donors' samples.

CDR3 nucleotides: TGTGCCAGTAGTATCGATCGGACTAGCGGGGGGAATCAAGAGACCCAGTACTTC. Translated, it gives CASSIDRTSGGNQETQYF. V and J are TRBV19 and TRBJ2-5; TRBD2 aligns across 14 bases. CDR3 length: 18 residues. J lost 2 bases, V lost 3 bases, and 8 bases had no gene match. Germline V gene sequence: CDR1 LNHDA, CDR2 SQIVND (reference sequence).